This T cell receptor (beta chain) was sequenced in a study of blood T cell repertoires in COVID-19. This clone showed up just a few times. Produced via immunoSEQ multiplex PCR; TCRdb's table is partial and in-frame only. The sample has around 69,000 clones; about four fifths are singletons. The germline V and J ends were trimmed by 1 base and 1 base, with 7 bases remaining between them. The CDR3 totals 14 residues. Germline CDR1 KGHSY, CDR2 FQNENV. The TCR comes from an older woman with acute or convalescent COVID-19. The chain carries TRBV16 and TRBJ1-1, with TRBD1 as a possible D gene (5 bases). Sequencing was carried out using peripheral blood. The CDR3 is CASSQWTTNTEAFF. Here the CDR3 DNA reads TGTGCCAGCAGCCAATGGACAACGAACACTGAAGCTTTCTTT.